Listed here are 10 T cell receptor beta chains from one sample, sequenced in a study of cytotoxic CD8 clonotypes in ibrutinib-treated CLL. Profiling relied on immunoSEQ multiplex PCR, and the TCRdb table lists in-frame clones only, not all of them. The sample shows 200,000 or so clones, about 75% of them seen only once. This material consisted of PBMCs, taken after 12 months of ibrutinib treatment. These receptors all stem from a human donor with chronic lymphocytic leukemia.

V usage is TRBV29-1 and J usage is TRBJ2-7; no clear D. Per the germline V gene, CDR1 is SQVTM and CDR2 is ANQGSEA. The CDR3 contains 12 residues. Trimming stripped 4 bases from V and 0 bases from J, with 7 bases between. The CDR3 coding sequence is TGCAGCGTTGTCGTCCCCTCCTACGAGCAGTACTTC. Protein sequence: CSVVVPSYEQYF.

This clone was seen just once. This chain joins TRBV27 and TRBJ1-2, with D perhaps matching TRBD1 (5 bases). The CDR3 consists of 13 residues. Germline V gene lookup returns CDR1 MNHEY and CDR2 SMNVEV (reference sequence). The V and J ends lost 1 base and 2 bases respectively, with 5 bases between them. In DNA, the CDR3 is TGTGCCAGCAGTTTATGGGGCAACTATGGCTACACCTTC. It codes for CASSLWGNYGYTF.

The chain uses TRBV29-1 and TRBJ1-1; 8 bases map to TRBD1. The J segment lost 0 bases and the V segment lost 1 base, leaving 4 bases of the junction unmatched. This CDR3 is built from 15 residues. Germline CDR1 is SQVTM and CDR2 is ANQGSEA. As DNA, the CDR3 is TGCAGCGTTGAAGGACAGGGGCGTGTGAACACTGAAGCTTTCTTT. It encodes CSVEGQGRVNTEAFF.

This chain connects TRBV15 to TRBJ2-1, with 11 bases aligning to TRBD2. The CDR3 runs to 16 residues. The J segment lost 4 bases and the V segment lost 0 bases, leaving 2 bases of the junction unmatched. Per germline, CDR1 LNHNV and CDR2 YYDKDF (reference sequence). DNA for the CDR3: TGTGCCACCAGCAGAGACGGGACTAGCGGATACAATGAGCAGTTCTTC. Its translation: CATSRDGTSGYNEQFF.

This rearrangement joins TRBV28 to TRBJ2-6; TRBD1 agrees at 9 bases. Germline CDR1 reads MDHEN; CDR2 reads SYDVKM. The CDR3 contains 17 residues. Trimming at V came to 5 bases and at J to 1 base, leaving 6 bases not matched to a gene. The CDR3 DNA reads as TGTGCCAGCAGTCTACAGGGGGCGAAGTCTGGGGCCAACGTCCTGACTTTC. This gives the protein CASSLQGAKSGANVLTF.

V and J are TRBV7-2 and TRBJ2-7; possible D gene TRBD1, 6 bases. Germline V CDR1 and CDR2: SGHTA, FQGNSA. The V gene lost 4 bases and the J gene lost 2 bases, with 9 bases spanning the gap. The CDR3 totals 13 residues. The CDR3 sequence is CASSWGQTYEQYF. The CDR3 coding sequence is TGTGCCAGCAGCTGGGGACAAACCTACGAGCAGTACTTC.

The V and J genes are TRBV18 and TRBJ2-7, with 8 bases lining up with TRBD2. The V and J ends lost 3 bases and 6 bases, in that order; junction bases with no gene match: 10. The CDR3 sequence is 15 residues long. The germline gives CDR1 KGHSH, CDR2 LQKENI. CDR3 DNA: TGTGCCAGCTCACCCCCCCTCAGCGGGGGCGGCGAGCAGTACTTC. Protein product: CASSPPLSGGGEQYF.

The rearrangement joins TRBV5-1 to TRBJ2-7, with D perhaps matching TRBD1 or TRBD2 (5 bases each). The germline CDR1 and CDR2 sequences are SGHRS and YFSETQ. Trimming shortened V by 4 bases and J by 0 bases, and 20 bases separated the two germline ends. CDR3 size: 17 residues. The CDR3 coding sequence is TGCGCCAGCAGCCTGAGGGGCGGAGGTCAGGGCTCCTACGAGCAGTACTTC. Translating it yields CASSLRGGGQGSYEQYF.

A few counts support this clone. The CDR3 DNA is TGTGCCAGTCAGGACAGTAATTCACCCCTCCACTTT. It codes for CASQDSNSPLHF. The genes are TRBV19 and TRBJ1-6; D perhaps matches TRBD1 (6 bases). V lost 8 bases, J lost 6 bases, and 8 bases lay in between. CDR1 and CDR2 (germline): LNHDA, SQIVND (reference sequence). The CDR3 spans 12 residues.

CDR3 DNA sequence: TGTGCCAGCAGAATTGGTGGCTCCTTCCGGCGGACCCAGTACTTC. Its protein product is CASRIGGSFRRTQYF. The rearrangement links TRBV2 to TRBJ2-5; D remains unclear. Trimming shortened V by 6 bases and J by 7 bases, and 21 bases separated the two germline ends. CDR1 and CDR2 from the germline V gene are SNHLY and FYNNEI. There are 15 residues in the CDR3.